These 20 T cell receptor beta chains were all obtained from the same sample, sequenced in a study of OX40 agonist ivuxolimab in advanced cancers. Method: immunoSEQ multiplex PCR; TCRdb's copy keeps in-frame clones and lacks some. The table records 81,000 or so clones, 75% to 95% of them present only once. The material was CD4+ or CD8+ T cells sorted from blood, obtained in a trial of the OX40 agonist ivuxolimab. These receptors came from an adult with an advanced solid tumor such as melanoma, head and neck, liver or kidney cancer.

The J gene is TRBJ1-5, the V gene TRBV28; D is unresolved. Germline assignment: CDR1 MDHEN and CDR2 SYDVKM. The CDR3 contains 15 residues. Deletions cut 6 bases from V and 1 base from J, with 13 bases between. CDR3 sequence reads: CASSLVQESNQPQHF. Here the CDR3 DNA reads TGTGCCAGCAGCCTGGTGCAAGAGAGCAATCAGCCCCAGCATTTT.

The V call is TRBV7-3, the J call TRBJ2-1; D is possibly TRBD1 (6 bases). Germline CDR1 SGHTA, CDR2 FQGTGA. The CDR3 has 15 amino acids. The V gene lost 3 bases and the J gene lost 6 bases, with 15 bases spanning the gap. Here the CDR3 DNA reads TGTGCCAGCAGCTTTTTAAGGGGACATCGCAATGAGCAGTTCTTC. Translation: CASSFLRGHRNEQFF.

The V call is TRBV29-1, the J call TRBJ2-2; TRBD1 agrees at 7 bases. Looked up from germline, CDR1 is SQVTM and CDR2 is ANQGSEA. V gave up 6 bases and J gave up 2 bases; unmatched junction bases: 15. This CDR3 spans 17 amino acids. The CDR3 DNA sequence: TGCAGCGTCGAGGGGACAGAGGGTCGGGGTAACACCGGGGAGCTGTTTTTT. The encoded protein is CSVEGTEGRGNTGELFF.

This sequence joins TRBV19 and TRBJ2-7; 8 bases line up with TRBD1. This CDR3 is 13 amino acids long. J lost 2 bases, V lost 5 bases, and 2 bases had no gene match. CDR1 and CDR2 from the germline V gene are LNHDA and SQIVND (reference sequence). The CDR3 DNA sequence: TGTGCCAGTAGTGGACAGGGTCCCTACGAGCAGTACTTC. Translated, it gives CASSGQGPYEQYF.

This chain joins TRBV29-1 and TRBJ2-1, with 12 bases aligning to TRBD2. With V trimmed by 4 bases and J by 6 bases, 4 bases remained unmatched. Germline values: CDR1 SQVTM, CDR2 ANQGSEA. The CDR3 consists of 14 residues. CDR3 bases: TGCAGCGTTGTCCGGACTAGCGGGATCAATGAGCAGTTCTTC. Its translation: CSVVRTSGINEQFF.

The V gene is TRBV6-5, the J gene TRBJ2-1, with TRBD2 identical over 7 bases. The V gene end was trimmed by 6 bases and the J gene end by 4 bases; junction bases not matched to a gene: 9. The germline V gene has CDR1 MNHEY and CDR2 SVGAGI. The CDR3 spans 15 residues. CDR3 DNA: TGTGCCAGCAGCCCCCGGCCTAGCGGATACAATGAGCAGTTCTTC. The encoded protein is CASSPRPSGYNEQFF.

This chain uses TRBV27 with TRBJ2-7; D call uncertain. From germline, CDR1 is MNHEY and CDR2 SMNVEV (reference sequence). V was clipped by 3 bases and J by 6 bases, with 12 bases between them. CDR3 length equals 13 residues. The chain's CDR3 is CASSFKKMGEQYF. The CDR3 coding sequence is TGTGCCAGCAGTTTTAAAAAGATGGGCGAGCAGTACTTC.

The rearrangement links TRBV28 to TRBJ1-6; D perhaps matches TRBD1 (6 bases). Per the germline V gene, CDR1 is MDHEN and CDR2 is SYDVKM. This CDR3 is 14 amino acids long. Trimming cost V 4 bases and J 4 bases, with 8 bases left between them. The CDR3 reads CASSWTEYNSPLHF. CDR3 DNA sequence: TGTGCCAGCAGTTGGACAGAATATAATTCACCCCTCCACTTT.

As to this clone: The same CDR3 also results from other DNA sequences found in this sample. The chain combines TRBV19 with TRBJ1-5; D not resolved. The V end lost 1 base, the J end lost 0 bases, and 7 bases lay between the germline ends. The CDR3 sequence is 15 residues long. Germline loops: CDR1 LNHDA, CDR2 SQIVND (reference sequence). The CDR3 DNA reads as TGTGCCAGTAGTATAGCCCCCTATAGCAATCAGCCCCAGCATTTT. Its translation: CASSIAPYSNQPQHF. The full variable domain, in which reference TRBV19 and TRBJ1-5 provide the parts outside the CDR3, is DGGITQSPKYLFRKEGQNVTLSCEQNLNHDAMYWYRQDPGQGLRLIYYSQIVNDFQKGDIAEGYSVSREKKESFPLTVTSAQKNPTAFYLCASSIAPYSNQPQHFGDGTRLSIL.

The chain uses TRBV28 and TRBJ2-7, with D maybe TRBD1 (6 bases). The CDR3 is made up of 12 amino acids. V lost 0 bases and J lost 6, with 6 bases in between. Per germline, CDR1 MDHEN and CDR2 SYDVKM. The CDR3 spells CASSLWGAEQYF. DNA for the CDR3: TGTGCCAGCAGTTTATGGGGGGCCGAGCAGTACTTC.

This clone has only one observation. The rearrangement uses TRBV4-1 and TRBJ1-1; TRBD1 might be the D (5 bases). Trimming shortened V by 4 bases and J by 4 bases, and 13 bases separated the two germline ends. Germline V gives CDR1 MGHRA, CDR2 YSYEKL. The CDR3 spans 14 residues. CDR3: CASSLQEGATEAFF. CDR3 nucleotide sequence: TGCGCCAGCAGCCTACAGGAGGGTGCCACTGAAGCTTTCTTT.

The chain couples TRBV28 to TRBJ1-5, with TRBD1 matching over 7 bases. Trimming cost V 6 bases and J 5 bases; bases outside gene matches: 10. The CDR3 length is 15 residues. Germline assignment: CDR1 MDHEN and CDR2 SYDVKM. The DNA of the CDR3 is TGTGCCAGCAGCGACCCGGGACAGAGCTATCAGCCCCAGCATTTT. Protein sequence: CASSDPGQSYQPQHF.

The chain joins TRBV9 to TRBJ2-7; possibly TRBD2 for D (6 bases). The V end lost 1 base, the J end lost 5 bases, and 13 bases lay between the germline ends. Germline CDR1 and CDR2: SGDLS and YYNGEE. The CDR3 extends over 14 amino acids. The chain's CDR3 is CASSVMAAGHEQYF. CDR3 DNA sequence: TGTGCCAGCAGCGTAATGGCTGCGGGGCACGAGCAGTACTTC.

CDR3 protein: CASSLQTGASYNEQFF. Here the CDR3 DNA reads TGTGCCAGCAGCCTACAGACCGGAGCCTCCTACAATGAGCAGTTCTTC. The chain couples TRBV4-2 to TRBJ2-1; D is undetermined. The CDR3 has 16 residues. V lost 4 bases and J 0 bases, leaving 13 bases between the germline ends. Looked up from germline, CDR1 is LGHNA and CDR2 is YNFKEQ.

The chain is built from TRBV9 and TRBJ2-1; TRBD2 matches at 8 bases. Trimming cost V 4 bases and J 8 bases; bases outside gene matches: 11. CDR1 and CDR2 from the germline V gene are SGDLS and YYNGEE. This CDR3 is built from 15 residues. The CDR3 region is CASSPGSRGGYEQFF. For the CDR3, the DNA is TGTGCCAGCAGCCCAGGGAGTCGGGGGGGCTATGAGCAGTTCTTC. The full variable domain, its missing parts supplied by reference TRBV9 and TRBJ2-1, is DSGVTQTPKHLITATGQRVTLRCSPRSGDLSVYWYQQSLDQGLQFLIQYYNGEERAKGNILERFSAQQFPDLHSELNLSSLELGDSALYFCASSPGSRGGYEQFFGPGTRLTVL.

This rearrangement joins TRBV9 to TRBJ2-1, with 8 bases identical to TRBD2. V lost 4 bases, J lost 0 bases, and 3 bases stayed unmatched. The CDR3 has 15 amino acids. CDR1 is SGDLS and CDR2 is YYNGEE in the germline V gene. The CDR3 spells CASSLSGSSYNEQFF. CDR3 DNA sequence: TGTGCCAGCAGCTTAAGCGGGAGCTCCTACAATGAGCAGTTCTTC. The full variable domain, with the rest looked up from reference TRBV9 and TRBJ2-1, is DSGVTQTPKHLITATGQRVTLRCSPRSGDLSVYWYQQSLDQGLQFLIQYYNGEERAKGNILERFSAQQFPDLHSELNLSSLELGDSALYFCASSLSGSSYNEQFFGPGTRLTVL.

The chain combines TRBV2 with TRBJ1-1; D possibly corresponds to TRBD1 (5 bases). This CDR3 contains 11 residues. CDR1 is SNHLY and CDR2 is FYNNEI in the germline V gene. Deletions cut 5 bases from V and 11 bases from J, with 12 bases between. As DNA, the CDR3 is TGTGCCAGCAGTTCGGGACCCGAGGCTTTCTTT. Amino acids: CASSSGPEAFF.

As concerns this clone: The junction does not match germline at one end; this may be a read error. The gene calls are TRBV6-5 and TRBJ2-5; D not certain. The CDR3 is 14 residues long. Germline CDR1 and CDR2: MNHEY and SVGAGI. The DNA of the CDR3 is TGTGCCAGTAGTTATGTTTCTTCTCAAGAGACCCAGTACTTC. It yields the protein CASSYVSSQETQYF.

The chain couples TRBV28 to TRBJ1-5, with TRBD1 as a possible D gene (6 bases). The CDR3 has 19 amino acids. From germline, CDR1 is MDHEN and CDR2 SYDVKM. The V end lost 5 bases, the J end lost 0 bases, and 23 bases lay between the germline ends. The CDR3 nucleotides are TGTGCCAGCAGTCCGCCGGGACACCTAGCGCTTTATAGCAATCAGCCCCAGCATTTT. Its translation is CASSPPGHLALYSNQPQHF.

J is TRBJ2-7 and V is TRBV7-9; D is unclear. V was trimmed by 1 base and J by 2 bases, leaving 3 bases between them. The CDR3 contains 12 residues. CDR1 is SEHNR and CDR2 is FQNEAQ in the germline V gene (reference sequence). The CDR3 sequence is CASSLGAYEQYF. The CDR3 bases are TGTGCCAGCAGCTTAGGGGCCTACGAGCAGTACTTC.